The entry that follows covers one T cell receptor (beta chain) sequence. Cohort 3 recovery required two negative PCRs, clearance, or symptom resolution. The data were taken from a study of blood T cell repertoires in COVID-19. Study-level information: PBMCs, B-cell-depleted T cells, or T cells provided the cDNA or gDNA that made up the material.

Under the authors' procedure: Quantification of nucleated cells was approximated via reference gene primer amplification. Profiled with immunoSEQ multiplex PCR; TCRdb holds only in-frame clones, not every one. V, J and clone size are taken as reported in that table, and D and trimming were inferred from the DNA itself. The data contain fewer than 250,000 clones, roughly nine tenths of them singletons. The V gene lost 2 bases and the J gene lost 4 bases, with 15 bases spanning the gap. CDR1 is SGHTA, CDR2 FQGNSA, per germline. There are 16 residues in the CDR3. Specimen: PBMCs or T cells enriched from blood (not recorded which). The chain combines TRBV7-2 with TRBJ1-3; TRBD1 might be the D (5 bases). The receptor was isolated from a woman younger than 30 who had recovered from COVID-19. CDR3 coding DNA: TGTGCCAGCAGCTTAAGGCAGGGCGCGGCCGGAAACACCATATATTTT. Translated, it gives CASSLRQGAAGNTIYF.